A single sample gave rise to the 16 T cell receptor beta chains below, sequenced in a study of cytomegalovirus exposure and HLA in healthy donors. This table comes from immunoSEQ multiplex PCR, and its TCRdb copy is limited to in-frame clones, with some not included. Here the sample spans approximately 300,000 clones, roughly 88% being singletons. The sample taken for sequencing was PBMCs. The receptors were gathered from a woman between 18 and 30 years old in good health and CMV-seronegative.

The chain links TRBV4-2 to TRBJ1-1; D unclear. Trimming removed 2 bases at V and 4 bases at J, with 5 bases between. The CDR3 spans 12 residues. CDR1 is LGHNA, CDR2 YNFKEQ, per germline. CDR3 nucleotides: TGTGCCAGCAGCCAAATTAGCACTGAAGCTTTCTTT. Translated, it gives CASSQISTEAFF.

The chain couples TRBV5-1 to TRBJ2-1, with TRBD2 matching 7 bases. Germline CDR1 is SGHRS and CDR2 is YFSETQ. The trim removed 5 bases at V and 1 base at J, leaving 6 bases unmatched. This CDR3 has 15 residues. CDR3 protein: CASSITSESYNEQFF. DNA of the CDR3: TGCGCCAGCAGTATTACTAGCGAGTCCTACAATGAGCAGTTCTTC.

This sequence joins TRBV18 and TRBJ2-1, with 7 bases aligning to TRBD1. Trimming removed 4 bases from V and 5 bases from J; junction bases left unmatched: 14. Germline V CDR1 and CDR2: KGHSH, LQKENI. CDR3 length: 17 residues. The CDR3 reads CASSRQNPGQPNNEQFF. CDR3 coding DNA: TGTGCCAGCTCACGACAGAACCCGGGACAGCCGAACAATGAGCAGTTCTTC.

The rearrangement uses TRBV18 and TRBJ2-7; 14 nucleotides agree with TRBD2. The CDR3 runs 14 residues. Germline V CDR1 and CDR2: KGHSH, LQKENI. Trimming removed 3 bases from V and 6 bases from J; junction bases left unmatched: 1. DNA of the CDR3: TGTGCCAGCTCACCGGGGACTAGCGGGAGCGAGCAGTACTTC. Protein product: CASSPGTSGSEQYF.

This sequence joins TRBV6-5 and TRBJ2-1, with 7 bases matching TRBD2. Germline-derived CDR1 and CDR2 are MNHEY and SVGAGI. J was trimmed by 5 bases and V by 4 bases; bases with no gene match: 5. The CDR3 is 14 residues long. In DNA, the CDR3 is TGTGCCAGCAGTTGGCGGCGGGAGAACAATGAGCAGTTCTTC. Translating gives CASSWRRENNEQFF.

The V call is TRBV4-1, the J call TRBJ1-5; the D is unclear. V lost 0 bases and J lost 2, with 2 bases in between. Germline V gene lookup returns CDR1 MGHRA and CDR2 YSYEKL. CDR3 length: 13 residues. DNA of the CDR3: TGCGCCAGCAGCCAAGACGGCAATCAGCCCCAGCATTTT. This sequence encodes CASSQDGNQPQHF.

The chain joins TRBV5-1 to TRBJ2-3; a weak D match, TRBD1 (6 bases). Germline values: CDR1 SGHRS, CDR2 YFSETQ. The CDR3 contains 15 residues. The V end lost 4 bases, the J end lost 4 bases, and 16 bases lay between the germline ends. CDR3 in DNA: TGCGCCAGCAGCCAGACCGGGACAACCCCAGATACGCAGTATTTT. As protein: CASSQTGTTPDTQYF.

This chain connects TRBV27 to TRBJ2-1; D is unresolved. Germline V lookup: CDR1 MNHEY, CDR2 SMNVEV (reference sequence). CDR3 length equals 13 residues. Trimming took off 3 bases at V and 6 bases at J, with 9 bases between the two ends. DNA of the CDR3: TGTGCCAGCAGTTTCATGACTGTCAATGAGCAGTTCTTC. Encoded protein: CASSFMTVNEQFF.

J is TRBJ2-7 and V is TRBV18; TRBD2 matches at 11 bases. This CDR3 contains 16 residues. Germline CDR1 KGHSH, CDR2 LQKENI. The ends lost 4 bases at V and 3 bases at J; junction bases unmatched: 8. CDR3 DNA: TGTGCCAGCTCACTTGCGCCGGGACTAGCGGTCTACGAGCAGTACTTC. It encodes CASSLAPGLAVYEQYF. The variable domain in full, completed from reference TRBV18 and TRBJ2-7, reads NAGVMQNPRHLVRRRGQEARLRCSPMKGHSHVYWYRQLPEEGLKFMVYLQKENIIDESGMPKERFSAEFPKEGPSILRIQQVVRGDSAAYFCASSLAPGLAVYEQYFGPGTRLTVT.

The chain carries TRBV4-2 and TRBJ2-5; 16 positions agree with TRBD2. Germline lookup yields CDR1 LGHNA and CDR2 YNFKEQ. With V trimmed by 4 bases and J by 1 base, 12 bases remained unmatched. CDR3 length: 20 residues. The CDR3, as DNA: TGTGCCAGCAGCCTATATCACGGGACTAGCGGGAGGGGAGGCCAAGAGACCCAGTACTTC. Encoded protein: CASSLYHGTSGRGGQETQYF.

The chain uses TRBV28 and TRBJ2-7; the D gene is possibly TRBD1 (5 bases). The CDR3 runs to 13 residues. Germline V gene lookup returns CDR1 MDHEN and CDR2 SYDVKM. V was cut by 2 bases and J by 3 bases, with 8 bases left in between. The CDR3 region has the DNA TGTGCCAGCAGTTTAAGGGGTGGCTACGAGCAGTACTTC. This encodes CASSLRGGYEQYF.

This chain connects TRBV4-3 to TRBJ2-3; 9 bases fit TRBD2. Per germline, CDR1 LGHNA and CDR2 YSLEER. The CDR3 totals 17 residues. Trimming took 0 bases from V and 4 from J; bases not matched to a gene: 8. Here the CDR3 DNA reads TGCGCCAGCAGCCAAGATTGGAAGGTAGCGGGAGCAGATACGCAGTATTTT. Its protein is CASSQDWKVAGADTQYF.

The CDR3 region has the DNA TGTGCCAGCACCTCGTGGCAGGGAGGACCCACTGAAGCTTTCTTT. As protein: CASTSWQGGPTEAFF. The genes are TRBV7-6 and TRBJ1-1, with D maybe TRBD1 (5 bases). Trimming left V 7 bases short and J 4 bases short, with 19 bases between. Germline V lookup: CDR1 SGHVS, CDR2 FNYEAQ. The CDR3 is 15 amino acids.

The V gene is TRBV5-4, the J gene TRBJ1-1; the D is unclear. The CDR3 is made up of 12 amino acids. Trimming left V 1 base short and J 3 bases short, with 4 bases between. Germline CDR1 SGHNT, CDR2 YYREEE (reference sequence). The CDR3 DNA reads as TGTGCCAGCAGCTTGTTAGACACTGAAGCTTTCTTT. Its protein is CASSLLDTEAFF.

This CDR3 reads CASVGGLPSSQHF. CDR3 DNA sequence: TGTGCCAGCGTCGGGGGGCTCCCCTCGTCCCAGCATTTT. This sequence joins TRBV28 and TRBJ1-5, with TRBD1 as a possible D gene (6 bases). Germline values: CDR1 MDHEN, CDR2 SYDVKM. The V end was cut by 8 bases, the J end by 11 bases, with 19 bases between. This CDR3 is built from 13 residues.

This clone was observed once. The J gene is TRBJ1-1, the V gene TRBV9; 7 bases map to TRBD1. This CDR3 is 15 amino acids long. In germline, CDR1 is SGDLS, CDR2 YYNGEE. The J segment lost 0 bases and the V segment lost 3 bases, leaving 5 bases of the junction unmatched. The CDR3 protein is CASSAPGTVNTEAFF. CDR3 in DNA: TGTGCCAGCAGCGCCCCCGGGACAGTGAACACTGAAGCTTTCTTT.